The rows below give T cell receptor beta chains drawn from one sample of a study of T cell responses to AZD1222 COVID-19 vaccine. Some clones are missing from TCRdb's copy, which holds only in-frame ones; the method was immunoSEQ multiplex PCR. Of around 130,000 clones in the sample, roughly 86% were seen once. This material consisted of peripheral blood, taken 28 days after the second AZD1222 dose. The source of these receptors is an adult who received the AZD1222 COVID-19 vaccine. CDR3s include the opening cysteine and the closing phenylalanine or tryptophan. D genes are given only for firm matches. The size field is filled for only some rows; it gives once, few, many or a size class.

J,size,D,V,CDR3,DNA
TRBJ2-7,NA,NA,TRBV7-8,CASSFGPSSYEQYF,TGTGCCAGCAGCTTCGGACCCTCATCCTACGAGCAGTACTTC
TRBJ1-4,NA,TRBD1,TRBV2,CASRRGDRDEKLFF,TGTGCCAGCAGGAGGGGGGACAGGGATGAAAAACTGTTTTTT
TRBJ1-3,NA,TRBD1,TRBV9,CASSQTGAGGNTIYF,TGTGCCAGCAGCCAAACAGGGGCGGGCGGAAACACCATATATTTT
TRBJ2-1,NA,NA,TRBV30,CAWSVRTPEQFF,TGTGCCTGGAGTGTACGGACGCCGGAGCAGTTCTTC
TRBJ2-5,NA,NA,TRBV3-1/TRBV3-2,CASSQAGTSHQETQYF,TGTGCCAGCAGCCAAGCGGGCACATCCCACCAAGAGACCCAGTACTTC
TRBJ1-2,NA,NA,TRBV6-6,CASSYEENYGYTF,TGTGCCAGCAGTTATGAGGAAAACTATGGCTACACCTTC
TRBJ1-5,NA,NA,TRBV5-1,CASSFGHNQPQHF,TGCGCCAGCAGCTTTGGGCACAATCAGCCCCAGCATTTT
TRBJ1-1,NA,NA,TRBV4-3,CASSQGPGTPAAFF,TGCGCCAGCAGCCAAGGACCCGGGACACCCGCGGCTTTCTTT
TRBJ1-5,NA,TRBD1,TRBV19,CASSMDRGVPYSNQPQHF,TGTGCCAGTAGTATGGACAGGGGGGTGCCTTATAGCAATCAGCCCCAGCATTTT
TRBJ1-3,NA,NA,TRBV10-3,CAISGGEISGNTIYF,TGTGCCATCAGTGGGGGGGAGATCTCTGGAAACACCATATATTTT
TRBJ1-5,once,NA,TRBV30,CAWSADSNQPQHF,TGTGCCTGGAGTGCCGACAGTAACCAGCCCCAGCATTTT
TRBJ2-7,NA,NA,TRBV18,CATGQGDSTKQYF,TGTGCCACCGGGCAGGGAGATTCTACGAAGCAGTACTTC
TRBJ2-2,once,NA,TRBV30,CAWSVFGAGELFF,TGTGCCTGGAGTGTATTTGGGGCCGGGGAGCTGTTTTTT
TRBJ1-3,NA,TRBD1,TRBV5-1,CASSPTAPGQGPLSSGNTIYF,TGCGCCAGCAGCCCGACCGCCCCGGGACAGGGGCCCTTGAGCTCTGGAAACACCATATATTTT
TRBJ2-3,NA,NA,TRBV28,CASSYTVTDTQYF,TGTGCCAGCAGTTACACAGTCACAGATACGCAGTATTTT
TRBJ1-5,NA,NA,TRBV7-2,CASSPGGQNHQPQHF,TGTGCCAGCAGCCCCGGCGGACAGAACCATCAGCCCCAGCATTTT
TRBJ1-2,NA,TRBD1,TRBV30,CASQGFYGYTF,TGTGCCTCACAGGGGTTTTATGGCTACACCTTC
TRBJ2-2,NA,TRBD1,TRBV7-2,CASSSQTGGTGELFF,TGTGCCAGCAGCTCTCAAACAGGGGGCACCGGGGAGCTGTTTTTT
TRBJ1-1,NA,TRBD1,TRBV14,CASSPTGGISAFF,TGTGCCAGCAGCCCGACAGGGGGCATCTCAGCTTTCTTT
TRBJ2-2,NA,NA,TRBV3-1/TRBV3-2,CASSHTGANTGELFF,TGTGCCAGCAGCCATACCGGGGCGAACACCGGGGAGCTGTTTTTT
TRBJ2-5,few,NA,TRBV11-1,CASSLAFSETQYF,TGTGCCAGCAGCTTAGCCTTCAGTGAGACCCAGTACTTC
TRBJ1-6,NA,NA,TRBV6-5,CASSYSMGADNSPLHF,TGTGCCAGCAGTTACTCGATGGGCGCAGATAATTCACCCCTCCACTTT
TRBJ1-1,NA,NA,TRBV5-1,CASTVQTGNTEAFF,TGCGCCAGCACCGTTCAGACAGGCAACACTGAAGCTTTCTTT
TRBJ1-4,NA,NA,TRBV12-3/TRBV12-4,CASSLNRKLFF,TGTGCCAGCAGTTTAAACCGTAAACTGTTTTTT
TRBJ1-6,NA,NA,TRBV5-1,CASSLVSADDSPLHF,TGCGCCAGCAGCTTGGTCTCAGCAGATGATTCACCCCTCCACTTT
TRBJ2-1,NA,NA,TRBV2,CASSEWPSEEFF,TGTGCCAGCAGTGAATGGCCCTCAGAGGAGTTCTTC
TRBJ2-1,NA,NA,TRBV28,CASLVGSPANEQFF,TGTGCCAGTTTAGTCGGGTCTCCAGCTAATGAGCAGTTCTTC
TRBJ1-5,NA,TRBD1,TRBV4-1,CASSQPTRGGQPQHF,TGCGCCAGCAGCCAACCCACCAGGGGGGGCCAGCCCCAGCATTTT
TRBJ1-1,NA,NA,TRBV13,CASSISYRGLGAFF,TGTGCCAGCAGCATAAGCTACCGGGGCCTTGGAGCTTTCTTT
TRBJ1-1,NA,NA,TRBV5-5,CASSMQGTEAFF,TGTGCCAGCAGCATGCAGGGAACTGAAGCTTTCTTT
TRBJ1-6,NA,NA,TRBV15,CATSRGIGDNSPLHF,TGTGCCACCAGCAGGGGTATTGGGGATAATTCACCCCTCCACTTT
TRBJ2-1,NA,NA,TRBV7-2,CASSLRGSYNEQFF,TGTGCCAGCAGCTTGAGGGGGTCCTACAATGAGCAGTTCTTC
TRBJ2-2,NA,NA,TRBV10-2,CASRGPKILSGELFF,TGCGCCAGCAGGGGACCTAAAATACTATCCGGGGAGCTGTTTTTT
TRBJ1-5,NA,NA,TRBV30,CAWSRQGLQPQHF,TGTGCCTGGAGTAGGCAGGGCCTACAGCCCCAGCATTTT
TRBJ2-4,NA,TRBD1,TRBV6-4,CASSDSSGTVQYF,TGTGCCAGCAGTGACTCCTCCGGGACAGTACAGTACTTC
TRBJ1-1,NA,NA,TRBV29-1,CSAAPENTEAFF,TGCAGCGCTGCACCAGAGAACACTGAAGCTTTCTTT
TRBJ1-3,NA,NA,TRBV7-3,CASSPQGGGNTIYF,TGTGCCAGCAGCCCACAGGGTGGTGGAAACACCATATATTTT
TRBJ1-1,NA,NA,TRBV3-1/TRBV3-2,CASRTLNTEAFF,TGTGCCAGCCGAACACTGAACACTGAAGCTTTCTTT
TRBJ1-5,NA,NA,TRBV19,CASSISNLPGNQPQHF,TGTGCCAGTAGTATCTCGAACCTCCCCGGCAATCAGCCCCAGCATTTT
TRBJ1-4,NA,NA,TRBV7-9,CASSRTGTDNEKLFF,TGTGCCAGCAGTCGTACCGGGACGGATAATGAAAAACTGTTTTTT
TRBJ1-3,NA,NA,TRBV28,CASSDPGGPSWGNTIYF,TGTGCCAGCAGTGACCCGGGGGGTCCGAGTTGGGGAAACACCATATATTTT
TRBJ2-7,NA,TRBD2,TRBV9,CASSVATSASYEQYF,TGTGCCAGCAGCGTAGCAACTAGCGCCTCCTACGAGCAGTACTTC
TRBJ1-2,few,NA,TRBV7-3,CASSLYAGWNYGYTF,TGTGCCAGCAGCTTATATGCAGGGTGGAACTATGGCTACACCTTC
TRBJ1-6,NA,NA,TRBV19,CASSIPAPVKSYNSPLHF,TGTGCCAGTAGTATTCCGGCTCCCGTTAAATCCTATAATTCACCCCTCCACTTT
TRBJ2-5,NA,NA,TRBV11-1,CASSRGWQETQYF,TGTGCCAGCAGCCGGGGGTGGCAAGAGACCCAGTACTTC
TRBJ2-5,NA,NA,TRBV2,CASRTNQETQYF,TGTGCCAGCAGGACTAACCAAGAGACCCAGTACTTC
TRBJ2-2,NA,NA,TRBV7-9,CASSLAVAGDTGELFF,TGTGCCAGCAGCTTAGCGGTGGCAGGGGACACCGGGGAGCTGTTTTTT
TRBJ1-5,NA,NA,TRBV7-2,CASSLVGGAGQPQHF,TGTGCCAGCAGCTTAGTTGGGGGGGCGGGACAGCCCCAGCATTTT
TRBJ1-2,NA,NA,TRBV20-1,CSARPKVGYTF,TGCAGTGCTAGACCCAAAGTTGGCTACACCTTC
TRBJ1-4,NA,NA,TRBV7-9,CASSLGGGRGEKLFF,TGTGCCAGCAGCTTAGGGGGAGGGCGAGGGGAAAAACTGTTTTTT
TRBJ2-1,NA,NA,TRBV7-7,CASSLAGGREQFF,TGTGCCAGCAGCTTAGCGGGAGGACGGGAGCAGTTCTTC
TRBJ2-5,NA,TRBD2,TRBV6-5,CASRDGGGSSETQYF,TGTGCCAGCAGGGATGGCGGGGGGTCTTCGGAGACCCAGTACTTC
TRBJ2-7,once,NA,TRBV6-2/TRBV6-3,CASSDIFEAYEQYF,TGTGCCAGCAGCGACATTTTTGAGGCCTACGAGCAGTACTTC
TRBJ2-4,NA,TRBD2,TRBV2,CASSALAGASLAKNIQYF,TGTGCCAGCAGTGCACTAGCGGGAGCTTCCTTAGCCAAAAACATTCAGTACTTC
TRBJ2-7,NA,TRBD1,TRBV5-4,CASSHRQGARGYEQYF,TGTGCCAGCAGCCATAGACAGGGGGCGCGGGGCTACGAGCAGTACTTC
TRBJ1-1,few,NA,TRBV27,CASSFSSEAFF,TGTGCCAGCAGTTTCTCCTCTGAAGCTTTCTTT
TRBJ2-3,NA,TRBD2,TRBV11-3,CASSSALTSGGTDTQYF,TGTGCCAGCAGCTCCGCCTTGACTAGCGGGGGCACAGATACGCAGTATTTT
TRBJ2-5,NA,NA,TRBV7-9,CASSPQGETQYF,TGTGCCAGCAGCCCTCAGGGAGAGACCCAGTACTTC
TRBJ1-4,NA,NA,TRBV5-6,CASSLTGTNEKLFF,TGTGCCAGCAGCTTGACAGGGACTAATGAAAAACTGTTTTTT
TRBJ1-5,NA,TRBD1,TRBV28,CASSTTTRDSDSNQPQHF,TGTGCCAGCAGTACTACCACCCGGGACAGTGATAGCAATCAGCCCCAGCATTTT